This T cell receptor (beta chain) stems from a study of T cell responses to AZD1222 COVID-19 vaccine. Points from the study as a whole: Females made up more of the donors, who were largely white British, and clonal diversity may have come out too low. It was only a handful of AZD1222 recipients who were seropositive at baseline. Vaccination with two AZD1222 doses was followed by a rise in Spike-specific TCR breadth and depth. Every sample of the repertoires postdated the peak T cell response.

Remarks on this clone: Its matching antigen is unknown.

Measured with immunoSEQ multiplex PCR; TCRdb has only the in-frame clones, and not every one. The sample lists around 140,000 clones; approximately 92% were seen once. This clonotype originated in an adult in good health. The source was peripheral blood, collected on day 0 of AZD1222 vaccination.

CDR3 in amino acids: CASSKGLYEQYF. CDR3 sequence (DNA): TGTGCCAGTAGCAAGGGACTCTACGAGCAGTACTTC. J is TRBJ2-7 and V is TRBV19, with a possible D match to TRBD2 (6 bases). This CDR3 spans 12 amino acids. In germline, CDR1 is LNHDA, CDR2 SQIVND (reference sequence). Trimming took off 6 bases at V and 3 bases at J, with 9 bases between the two ends. The full variable domain, its missing parts supplied by reference TRBV19 and TRBJ2-7, is DGGITQSPKYLFRKEGQNVTLSCEQNLNHDAMYWYRQDPGQGLRLIYYSQIVNDFQKGDIAEGYSVSREKKESFPLTVTSAQKNPTAFYLCASSKGLYEQYFGPGTRLTVT.